The source of this T cell receptor beta chain is a study of cytomegalovirus exposure and HLA in healthy donors. Study conclusions and caveats: HLA-A and HLA-B allele assignments for most subjects were reportedly predicted accurately using TCR beta sequences. Some highly shared sequence variants likely arose as a pipeline artifact.

The PCR employed 60 Vbeta primers together with 13 Jbeta primers. Repertoires were generated with immunoSEQ multiplex PCR, while TCRdb's copy carries only in-frame clones and drops some. The table shows approximately 220,000 clones, with over 60% occurring only once. This CDR3 contains 15 residues. The ends were cut back, 3 bases at V and 10 bases at J, with 18 bases in the middle. CDR1 is MGHRA and CDR2 is YSYEKL in the germline V gene. This clone was seen only a few times. Its antigen is still unknown. This chain links TRBV4-1 with TRBJ1-4, with D possibly TRBD1 on 6 matching bases. Material for sequencing was PBMCs. This receptor was identified in a male donor in good health and CMV-seronegative. The CDR3 bases are TGCGCCAGCAGCCACCCGACCGGGGGGCGAGGAAAACTGTTTTTT. Residues: CASSHPTGGRGKLFF.